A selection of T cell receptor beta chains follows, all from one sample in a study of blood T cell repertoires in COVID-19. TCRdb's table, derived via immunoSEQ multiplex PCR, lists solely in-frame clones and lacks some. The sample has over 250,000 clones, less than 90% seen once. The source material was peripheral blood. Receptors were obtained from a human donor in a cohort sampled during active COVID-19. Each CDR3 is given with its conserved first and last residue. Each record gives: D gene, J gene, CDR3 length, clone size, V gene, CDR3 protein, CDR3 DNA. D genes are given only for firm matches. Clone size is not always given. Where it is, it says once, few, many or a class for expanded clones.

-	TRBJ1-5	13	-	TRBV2	CASSTYSNQPQHF	TGTGCCAGCAGTACCTATAGCAATCAGCCCCAGCATTTT
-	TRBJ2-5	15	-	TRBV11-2	CASSFSQGMRETQYF	TGTGCCAGCAGCTTTTCCCAGGGTATGAGGGAGACCCAGTACTTC
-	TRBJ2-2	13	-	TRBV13	CASSLNRVGELFF	TGTGCCAGCAGCCTAAACAGGGTTGGGGAGCTGTTTTTT
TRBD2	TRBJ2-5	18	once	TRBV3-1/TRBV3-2	CASSQGSLAGLGQETQYF	TGTGCCAGCAGCCAAGGGTCCCTAGCGGGGTTGGGCCAAGAGACCCAGTACTTC
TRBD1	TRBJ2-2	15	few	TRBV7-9	CASSFTGVSTGELFF	TGTGCCAGCAGTTTTACAGGGGTATCCACCGGGGAGCTGTTTTTT
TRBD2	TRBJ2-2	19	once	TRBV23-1	CASRDIPPSSGTYTGELFF	TGCGCCAGCAGGGACATACCCCCGTCCAGCGGGACCTACACCGGGGAGCTGTTTTTT
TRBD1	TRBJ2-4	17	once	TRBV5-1	CASSLAGTGDSWNIQYF	TGCGCCAGCAGCTTGGCGGGGACAGGGGATTCGTGGAACATTCAGTACTTC
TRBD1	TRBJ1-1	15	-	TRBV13	CASRYTGGMNTEAFF	TGTGCCAGCAGATATACAGGGGGTATGAACACTGAAGCTTTCTTT
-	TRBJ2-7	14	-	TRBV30	CAWSVLGSSYEQYF	TGTGCCTGGAGTGTACTAGGCAGTTCCTACGAGCAGTACTTC
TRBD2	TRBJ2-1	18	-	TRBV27	CASSPQQGLAGIYNEQFF	TGTGCCAGCAGTCCCCAACAAGGACTAGCGGGCATATACAATGAGCAGTTCTTC
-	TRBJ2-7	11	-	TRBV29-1	CGLRQTYEQYF	TGCGGCCTCCGCCAGACCTACGAGCAGTACTTC
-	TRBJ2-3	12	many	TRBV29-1	CSVDEGADTQYF	TGCAGCGTGGATGAAGGGGCAGATACGCAGTATTTT
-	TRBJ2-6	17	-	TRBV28	CASSLAGGTSGANVLTF	TGTGCCAGCAGTTTAGCCGGCGGGACCTCTGGGGCCAACGTCCTGACTTTC
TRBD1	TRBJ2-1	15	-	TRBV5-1	CASSLARGPYNEQFF	TGCGCCAGCAGCTTGGCCAGGGGGCCCTACAATGAGCAGTTCTTC
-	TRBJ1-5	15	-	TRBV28	CASSLQAGSNQPQHF	TGTGCCAGCAGTTTACAGGCAGGGAGCAATCAGCCCCAGCATTTT
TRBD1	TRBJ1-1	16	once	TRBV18	CASSLRTGSMNTEAFF	TGTGCCAGCTCACTACGGACAGGATCGATGAACACTGAAGCTTTCTTT
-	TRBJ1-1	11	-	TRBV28	CASSSPRGAFF	TGTGCCAGCAGTTCGCCAAGGGGGGCTTTCTTT